This is a list of T cell receptor beta chains from one sample in a study of CD8 T cells in Susac syndrome. From the immunoSEQ multiplex PCR reads, TCRdb called clonotypes with MiXCR, one entry per CDR3 protein. The data contain 130,000 to 150,000 distinct CDR3 sequences, around 95% of them singletons. Material: CD4+ T cells from PBMCs. The receptor set was obtained from a human donor with Susac syndrome. CDR3s include the opening cysteine and the closing phenylalanine or tryptophan. The D gene is left open where the match is weak. Clone size, where shown, is once, few, many, or a class for clones that have expanded.

j_call v_call clone_size d_call cdr3_nt cdr3_aa
TRBJ2-5 TRBV4-1 . . TGCGCCAGCAGCCAGGTACTCAGGAGCTACGGAGAGACCCAGTACTTC CASSQVLRSYGETQYF
TRBJ2-1 TRBV7-3 . TRBD2 TGTGCCAGCAGCCCTGGACTAGCGGGTATACCCTCCTACAATGAGCAGTTCTTC CASSPGLAGIPSYNEQFF
TRBJ2-7 TRBV7-8 . . TGTGCCAGCAGCTTATCGGACGAGCAGTACTTC CASSLSDEQYF
TRBJ2-1 TRBV13 once . TGTGCCAGCAGCTTAGGAGCAGGGTATGAGCAGTTCTTC CASSLGAGYEQFF
TRBJ2-7 TRBV7-2 once . TGTGCCAGCAGCTACGGGCGGGGACGAACCTACGAGCAGTACTTC CASSYGRGRTYEQYF
TRBJ2-5 TRBV29-1 . . TGCAGCGTCGGAAGGACAGACCAAGAGACCCAGTACTTC CSVGRTDQETQYF
TRBJ1-2 TRBV29-1 . . TGCAGCGTTGAAGACCCCCGACAGGCGGTAGGGTACACCTTC CSVEDPRQAVGYTF
TRBJ2-2 TRBV14 . . TGTGCCAGCAGCCAGGGGGCGACCGGGGAGCTGTTTTTT CASSQGATGELFF
TRBJ1-1 TRBV6-1 . . TGTGCCAGCGGGGCCTTGAACACTGAAGCTTTCTTT CASGALNTEAFF
TRBJ2-3 TRBV3-1 . . TGTGCCAGCAGCCAAGAAGTCCCAGGGAGCGCAGATACGCAGTATTTT CASSQEVPGSADTQYF
TRBJ2-1 TRBV2 . TRBD1 TGTGCCAGCGGACAAGACAGGGGAGACTACAATGAGCAGTTCTTC CASGQDRGDYNEQFF